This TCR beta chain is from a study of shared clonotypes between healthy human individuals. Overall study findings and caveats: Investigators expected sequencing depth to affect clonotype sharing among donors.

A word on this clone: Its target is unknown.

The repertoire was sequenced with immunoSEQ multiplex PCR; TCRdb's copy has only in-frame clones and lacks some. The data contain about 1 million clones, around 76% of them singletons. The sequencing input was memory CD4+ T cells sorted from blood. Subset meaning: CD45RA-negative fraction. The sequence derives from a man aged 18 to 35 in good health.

The CDR3 spells CASSDPLERRYF. The CDR3 DNA is TGTGCCAGCAGCGATCCTCTTGAGCGTCGGTACTTC. The chain combines TRBV5-4 with TRBJ2-7, with D uncertain. The CDR3 totals 12 residues. In germline, CDR1 is SGHNT, CDR2 YYREEE (reference sequence). The V end lost 4 bases, the J end lost 12 bases, and 17 bases lay between the germline ends.